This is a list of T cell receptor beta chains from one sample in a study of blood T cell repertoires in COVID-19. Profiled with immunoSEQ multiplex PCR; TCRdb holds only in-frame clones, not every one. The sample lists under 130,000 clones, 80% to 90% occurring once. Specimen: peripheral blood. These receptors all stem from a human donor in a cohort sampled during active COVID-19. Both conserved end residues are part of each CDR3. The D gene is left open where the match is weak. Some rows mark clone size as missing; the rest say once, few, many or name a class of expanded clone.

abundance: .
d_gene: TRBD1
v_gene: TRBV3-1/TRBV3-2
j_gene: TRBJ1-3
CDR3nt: TGTGCCAGCAGCCAAGAGGGGACAGGGAAACATGGTGGAAACACCATATATTTT
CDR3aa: CASSQEGTGKHGGNTIYF

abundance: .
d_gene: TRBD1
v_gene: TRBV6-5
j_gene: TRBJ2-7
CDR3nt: TGTGCCAGCAGTATCTCCCGGGACAGGGGTCGGGAGCAGTACTTC
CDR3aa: CASSISRDRGREQYF

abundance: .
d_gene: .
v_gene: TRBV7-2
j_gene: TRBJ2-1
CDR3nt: TGTGCCAGCAGCTTACGCGCTAGGTTCTTTATCTACAATGAGCAGTTCTTC
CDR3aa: CASSLRARFFIYNEQFF

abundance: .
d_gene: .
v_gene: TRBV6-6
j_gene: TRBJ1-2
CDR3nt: TGTGCCAGCAGTAACAGCGGGGGAGATGGCTACACCTTC
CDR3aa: CASSNSGGDGYTF

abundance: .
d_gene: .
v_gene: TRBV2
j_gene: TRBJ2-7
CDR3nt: TGTGCCAGCAATAGGGACTCAGGGCTTTCCTACGAGCAGTACTTC
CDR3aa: CASNRDSGLSYEQYF

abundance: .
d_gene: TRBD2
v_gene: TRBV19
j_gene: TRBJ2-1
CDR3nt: TGTGCCAGTAGTCAAACTAGCGGGGGTGGCAATGAGCAGTTCTTC
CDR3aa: CASSQTSGGGNEQFF

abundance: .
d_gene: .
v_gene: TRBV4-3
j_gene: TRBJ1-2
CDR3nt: TGCGCCAGCAGCCCGAACACCAGGGGCGGCTACACCTTC
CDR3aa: CASSPNTRGGYTF

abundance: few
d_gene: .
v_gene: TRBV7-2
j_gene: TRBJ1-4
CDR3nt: TGTGCCAGCAGCCCGACTCCCGGCGAAAAACTGTTTTTT
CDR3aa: CASSPTPGEKLFF

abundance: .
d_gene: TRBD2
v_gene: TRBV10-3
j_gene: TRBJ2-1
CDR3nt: TGTGCCATCAGTGTCGCGGTCGGGGGGTATGAGCAGTTCTTC
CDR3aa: CAISVAVGGYEQFF

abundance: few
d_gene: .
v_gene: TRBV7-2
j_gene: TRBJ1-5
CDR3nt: TGTGCCAGCAGCTTAGGGGGGGTAGGCAATCAGCCCCAGCATTTT
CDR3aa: CASSLGGVGNQPQHF

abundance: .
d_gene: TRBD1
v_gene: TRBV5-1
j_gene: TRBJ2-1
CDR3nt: TGCGCCAGCAGCTTGTCCCCGGGACAGATCTACAATGAGCAGTTCTTC
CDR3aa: CASSLSPGQIYNEQFF

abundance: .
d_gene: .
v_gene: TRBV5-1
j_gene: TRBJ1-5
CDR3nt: TGCGCCAGCAGCTTGGAGCCTGGCAATCAGCCCCAGCATTTT
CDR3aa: CASSLEPGNQPQHF

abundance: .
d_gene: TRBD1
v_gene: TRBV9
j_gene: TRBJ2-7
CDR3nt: TGTGCCAGCAGCGTACAGACAGGGGCCGAGCAGTACTTC
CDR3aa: CASSVQTGAEQYF

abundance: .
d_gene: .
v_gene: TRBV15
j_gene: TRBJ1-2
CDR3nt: TGTGCCACCAGCAGAGACACAAACTATGGCTACACCTTC
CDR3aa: CATSRDTNYGYTF

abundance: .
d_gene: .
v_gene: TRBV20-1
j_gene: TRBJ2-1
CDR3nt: TGCAGTGCTAGTCAGGTTAACGATGAGCAGTTCTTC
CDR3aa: CSASQVNDEQFF

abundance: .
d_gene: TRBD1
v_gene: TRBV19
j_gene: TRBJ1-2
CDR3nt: TGTGCCAGTAGTATACAGGGGGCGCAAGGCTACACCTTC
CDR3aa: CASSIQGAQGYTF

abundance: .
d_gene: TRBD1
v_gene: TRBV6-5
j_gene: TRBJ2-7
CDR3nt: TGTGCCAGCAGTCAGGGGGCGTCCTACGAGCAGTACTTC
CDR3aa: CASSQGASYEQYF

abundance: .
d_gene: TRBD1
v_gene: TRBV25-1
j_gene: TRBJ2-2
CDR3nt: TGTGCCAGCGAAGGGGGGACAGGGATCCCCGGGGAGCTGTTTTTT
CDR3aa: CASEGGTGIPGELFF

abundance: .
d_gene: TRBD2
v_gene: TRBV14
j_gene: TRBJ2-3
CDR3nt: TGTGCCAGCAGCTGGAGGCGGGGGTTCTCCACAGATACGCAGTATTTT
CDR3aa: CASSWRRGFSTDTQYF

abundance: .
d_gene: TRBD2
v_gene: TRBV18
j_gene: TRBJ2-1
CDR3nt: TGTGCCAGCTCACTCGGACTAGCGGGACAGAATGAGCAGTTCTTC
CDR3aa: CASSLGLAGQNEQFF

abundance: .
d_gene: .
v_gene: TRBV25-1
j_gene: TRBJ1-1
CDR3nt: TGTGCCAGCACGGGGAGGCCATGGATGAACACTGAAGCTTTCTTT
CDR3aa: CASTGRPWMNTEAFF

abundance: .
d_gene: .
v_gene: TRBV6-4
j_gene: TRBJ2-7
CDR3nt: TGTGCCAGCAGGGAGGGACGGACGAATTACGAGCAGTACTTC
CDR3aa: CASREGRTNYEQYF

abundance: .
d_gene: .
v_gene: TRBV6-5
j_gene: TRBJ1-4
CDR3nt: TGTGCCAGCAGTTACTCGATCGTTCGGGAAAAACTGTTTTTT
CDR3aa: CASSYSIVREKLFF

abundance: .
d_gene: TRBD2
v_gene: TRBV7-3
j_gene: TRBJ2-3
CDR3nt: TGTGCCAGCAGCCCCGGGACTAGTCAGGATACGCAGTATTTT
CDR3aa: CASSPGTSQDTQYF

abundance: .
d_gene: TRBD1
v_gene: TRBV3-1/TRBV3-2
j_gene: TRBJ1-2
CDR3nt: TGTGCCAGCAGCCTACGGACAGGGGGCGGCTACACCTTC
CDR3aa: CASSLRTGGGYTF